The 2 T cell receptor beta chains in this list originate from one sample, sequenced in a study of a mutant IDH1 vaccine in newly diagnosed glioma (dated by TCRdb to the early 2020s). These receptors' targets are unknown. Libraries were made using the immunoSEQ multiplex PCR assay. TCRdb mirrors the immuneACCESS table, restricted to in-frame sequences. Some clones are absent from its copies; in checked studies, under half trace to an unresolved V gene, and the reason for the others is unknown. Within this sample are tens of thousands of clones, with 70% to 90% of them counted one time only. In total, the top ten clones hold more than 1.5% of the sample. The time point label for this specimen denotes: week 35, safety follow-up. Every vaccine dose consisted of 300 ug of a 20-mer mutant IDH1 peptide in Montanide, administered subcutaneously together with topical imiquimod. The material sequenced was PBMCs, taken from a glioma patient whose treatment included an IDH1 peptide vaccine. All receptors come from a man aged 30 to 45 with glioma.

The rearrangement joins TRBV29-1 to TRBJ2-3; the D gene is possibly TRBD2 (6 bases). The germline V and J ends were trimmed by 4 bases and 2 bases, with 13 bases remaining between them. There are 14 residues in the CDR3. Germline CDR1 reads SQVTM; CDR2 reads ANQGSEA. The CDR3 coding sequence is TGCAGCGTTGCGGAGGCGGGAATCACAGATACGCAGTATTTT. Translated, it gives CSVAEAGITDTQYF.

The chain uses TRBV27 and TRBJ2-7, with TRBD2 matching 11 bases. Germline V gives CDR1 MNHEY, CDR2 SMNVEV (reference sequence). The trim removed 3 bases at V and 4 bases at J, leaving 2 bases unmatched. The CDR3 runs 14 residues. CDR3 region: CASSLASGRYEQYF. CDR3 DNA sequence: TGTGCCAGCAGTTTGGCTAGCGGGAGGTACGAGCAGTACTTC.